The clone carrying this TCR beta chain has more than one count but fewer than ten. Germline values: CDR1 MNHEY, CDR2 SMNVEV (reference sequence). Trimming pared 2 bases from V and 7 bases from J, leaving 15 bases between. This CDR3 spans 15 amino acids. The data derive from a study of blood T cell repertoires in COVID-19. Here immunoSEQ multiplex PCR was the method, and the copy in TCRdb shows in-frame clones only, minus some. The sample lists approximately 130,000 clones, around 78% occurring once. The receptor was isolated from a human donor in a cohort sampled during active COVID-19. The chain carries TRBV27 and TRBJ1-5; a possible D gene is TRBD1 (6 bases). Sequencing input: peripheral blood. The CDR3 protein is CASSLHTGYKQPQHF. CDR3 DNA: TGTGCCAGCAGTTTACATACAGGGTACAAACAGCCCCAGCATTTT.